These 26 T cell receptor beta chains came from one sample sequenced in a study of lymphopenia after photon versus proton radiotherapy. Only in-frame clones appear in the TCRdb table, and some are missing; sequencing was by immunoSEQ multiplex PCR. This sample carries tens of thousands of clones, approximately 84% of them seen once, and the ten largest clones take just over 2%. The material sequenced was peripheral blood, taken from a patient treated with proton-based radiotherapy. The receptors stem from a man aged 55-75 years with pancreatic cancer.

This sequence joins TRBV6-1 and TRBJ2-5, with a weak D call TRBD2 (5 bases). V lost 9 bases and J 5 bases, leaving 19 bases between the germline ends. CDR3 size: 14 residues. Germline loops: CDR1 MNHNS, CDR2 SASEGT. As DNA, the CDR3 is TGTGCCAGTCACCTTTTGGGGAGAGGGGAGACCCAGTACTTC. As protein: CASHLLGRGETQYF.

The chain carries TRBV2 and TRBJ1-5; no reliable D call. Germline lookup yields CDR1 SNHLY and CDR2 FYNNEI. CDR3 size: 15 residues. Trimming took off 6 bases at V and 10 bases at J, with 22 bases between the two ends. DNA of the CDR3: TGTGCCAGCAGGGAACAAACCCTCCCTGCGCACCCCCAGCATTTT. It encodes CASREQTLPAHPQHF.

This chain joins TRBV5-1 and TRBJ2-2; possibly TRBD1 for D (5 bases). This CDR3 has 13 amino acids. Germline assignment: CDR1 SGHRS and CDR2 YFSETQ. Trimming removed 5 bases at V and 2 bases at J, with 7 bases between. CDR3 protein: CASRTENTGELFF. The DNA for the CDR3 is TGCGCCAGCAGGACAGAAAACACCGGGGAGCTGTTTTTT.

The V and J genes are TRBV5-4 and TRBJ2-6, with 11 bases that match TRBD1. V gave up 2 bases and J gave up 1 base; unmatched junction bases: 2. This CDR3 comprises 17 residues. Germline CDR1 reads SGHNT; CDR2 reads YYREEE (reference sequence). The CDR3 loop reads CASSFGTGGSGANVLTF. The CDR3 bases are TGTGCCAGCAGCTTTGGGACAGGGGGATCTGGGGCCAACGTCCTGACTTTC.

The chain is built from TRBV7-3 and TRBJ1-1, with D perhaps TRBD1 (5 bases). The CDR3 is 13 amino acids. With 2 bases removed from V and 8 bases from J, the gap between germline ends came to 12 bases. The germline gives CDR1 SGHTA, CDR2 FQGTGA. The CDR3 loop is CASSLAPGLEAFF. CDR3 DNA: TGTGCCAGCAGCTTAGCCCCGGGACTCGAAGCTTTCTTT.

This clone showed up just once. The V gene is TRBV11-3, the J gene TRBJ2-7, with TRBD1 identical over 9 bases. Looked up from germline, CDR1 is SGHNT and CDR2 is YENEEA. The CDR3 covers 15 residues. The V and J ends lost 5 bases and 5 bases, in that order; junction bases with no gene match: 10. CDR3: CASSLQGAQVNEQYF. In DNA, the CDR3 is TGTGCCAGCAGCCTACAGGGGGCCCAAGTAAACGAGCAGTACTTC.

The CDR3 loop reads CASSSRQGLGAFF. The CDR3, as DNA: TGTGCCAGCAGCTCCCGGCAGGGGCTGGGAGCTTTCTTT. The chain recombines TRBV7-8 with TRBJ1-1, with D perhaps matching TRBD1 (6 bases). CDR1 is SGHVS and CDR2 is FQNEAQ in the germline V gene. The CDR3 is made up of 13 amino acids. With 4 bases removed from V and 10 bases from J, the gap between germline ends came to 16 bases.

This chain uses TRBV18 with TRBJ1-6, with 11 bases matching TRBD1. Germline values: CDR1 KGHSH, CDR2 LQKENI. Germline trimming cut 4 bases from V and 9 bases from J; bases unmatched to any gene: 5. This CDR3 spans 15 amino acids. The CDR3, as DNA: TGTGCCAGCTCACTCCGGGACAGGGGGGGTTCACCCCTCCACTTT. This codes for CASSLRDRGGSPLHF.

The chain recombines TRBV19 with TRBJ1-4; a weak D match, TRBD1 (6 bases). Trimming pared 6 bases from V and 8 bases from J, leaving 13 bases between. Per germline, CDR1 LNHDA and CDR2 SQIVND (reference sequence). The CDR3 extends over 13 amino acids. The CDR3 bases are TGTGCCAGTAGACGACAGGAGAGAGAAAAACTGTTTTTT. Translating it yields CASRRQEREKLFF.

This clone was observed a few times. V and J are TRBV10-1 and TRBJ1-2; D gene uncertain. Trimming removed 3 bases from V and 13 bases from J, with 15 bases in between. The CDR3 spans 12 residues. Germline loops: CDR1 WNHNN, CDR2 SYGVQD (reference sequence). The CDR3 reads CASSEGPQASTF. The CDR3 nucleotides are TGCGCCAGCAGTGAAGGCCCCCAGGCGTCCACCTTC.

This clone was seen a single time. V usage is TRBV6-4 and J usage is TRBJ2-1; TRBD2 matches at 11 bases. The CDR3 length is 14 residues. The trim removed 6 bases at V and 8 bases at J, leaving 6 bases unmatched. Germline loops: CDR1 MRHNA, CDR2 SNTAGT. The CDR3 protein is CASSVLAGAHEQFF. For the CDR3, the DNA is TGTGCCAGCAGCGTACTAGCGGGAGCCCATGAGCAGTTCTTC.

The rearrangement joins TRBV29-1 to TRBJ2-5, with D perhaps matching TRBD1 (6 bases). V was clipped by 3 bases and J by 2 bases, with 10 bases between them. The CDR3 extends over 13 amino acids. CDR1 and CDR2 (germline): SQVTM, ANQGSEA. Here the CDR3 reads CSVEWTVQETQYF. Here the CDR3 DNA reads TGCAGCGTTGAGTGGACAGTTCAAGAGACCCAGTACTTC.

Comment on this clone: One end of the junction varies from germline; a read error may be responsible. The chain links TRBV18 to TRBJ2-7; 8 positions agree with TRBD2. CDR1 and CDR2 (germline): KGHSH, LQKENI. This CDR3 has 17 amino acids. CDR3 nucleotides: TGTGCCAGCTCACCGACAACAGCTAGCGGGTTGAGCCACGAGCAGTGCTTC. Residues: CASSPTTASGLSHEQCF.

V usage is TRBV11-1 and J usage is TRBJ1-3; the D is unclear. The CDR3 consists of 15 residues. Germline CDR1 SGHAT, CDR2 FQDESV (reference sequence). The V gene lost 2 bases and the J gene lost 2 bases, with 10 bases spanning the gap. CDR3 region: CASSLRPGTGNTIYF. For the CDR3, the DNA is TGTGCCAGCAGCTTACGACCTGGGACTGGAAACACCATATATTTT.

This chain joins TRBV9 and TRBJ2-3, with D unclear. Germline loops: CDR1 SGDLS, CDR2 YYNGEE. The CDR3 runs 14 residues. V lost 0 bases and J 0 bases, leaving 5 bases between the germline ends. The CDR3 DNA follows: TGTGCCAGCAGCGTAGGAGGCAGCACAGATACGCAGTATTTT. This encodes CASSVGGSTDTQYF.

The chain employs TRBV7-9 and TRBJ2-5; D is unclear. The CDR3 totals 15 residues. V lost 1 base to trimming and J lost 5 bases, with 14 bases between them. Germline V gene data show CDR1 as SEHNR and CDR2 as FQNEAQ (reference sequence). The CDR3, as DNA: TGTGCCAGCAGCTTAGGACTCTTACAGAGGGAGACCCAGTACTTC. Translating gives CASSLGLLQRETQYF.

Turning to this clone: Other DNA sequences within the sample encode an identical CDR3. V usage is TRBV29-1 and J usage is TRBJ1-1, with D possibly matching TRBD1 (5 bases). This CDR3 spans 12 amino acids. V lost 4 bases and J lost 6, with 12 bases in between. The germline CDR1 and CDR2 sequences are SQVTM and ANQGSEA. The CDR3 bases are TGCAGCGTTGGGAGGGACCCTCCTGAAGCTTTCTTT. Translated, it gives CSVGRDPPEAFF. The variable domain in full, completed from reference TRBV29-1 and TRBJ1-1, reads SAVISQKPSRDICQRGTSLTIQCQVDSQVTMMFWYRQQPGQSLTLIATANQGSEATYESGFVIDKFPISRPNLTFSTLTVSNMSPEDSSIYLCSVGRDPPEAFFGQGTRLTVV.

The rearrangement links TRBV18 to TRBJ1-5; no clear D gene. Trimming took off 0 bases at V and 3 bases at J, with 9 bases between the two ends. The CDR3 runs to 15 residues. Germline CDR1 and CDR2: KGHSH and LQKENI. CDR3 amino acids: CASSPPGLHNQPQHF. For the CDR3, the DNA is TGTGCCAGCTCACCACCAGGGCTGCACAATCAGCCCCAGCATTTT.

The genes are TRBV9 and TRBJ2-1; possibly TRBD1 or TRBD2 for D (5 bases each). V was trimmed by 3 bases and J by 9 bases, leaving 19 bases between them. Germline-derived CDR1 and CDR2 are SGDLS and YYNGEE. This CDR3 contains 15 residues. The DNA for the CDR3 is TGTGCCAGCAGCGAGGTGGGGGAGCACTATAGTGAGCAGTTCTTC. Amino acid sequence: CASSEVGEHYSEQFF.

This clone was detected a few times. The chain combines TRBV10-3 with TRBJ2-1, with TRBD1 identical over 7 bases. The CDR3 has 13 amino acids. J gave up 4 bases and V 9 bases, and 6 bases lay outside the gene matches. In germline, CDR1 is ENHRY, CDR2 SYGVKD. For the CDR3, the DNA is TGTGCCATGGGTGACAGGGTGTACAATGAGCAGTTCTTC. Translated: CAMGDRVYNEQFF.

The chain has TRBV6-5 and TRBJ1-1; TRBD1 aligns across 9 bases. This CDR3 comprises 15 residues. Germline loops: CDR1 MNHEY, CDR2 SVGAGI. Trimming removed 5 bases from V and 4 bases from J; junction bases left unmatched: 8. CDR3 in DNA: TGTGCCAGCAGTCGATCTGGGACAGGGAGCACTGAAGCTTTCTTT. Translated: CASSRSGTGSTEAFF.

The chain uses TRBV14 and TRBJ2-5, with 9 bases that match TRBD1. The junction had 4 bases not matched to a gene; V was cut back by 1 base and J by 4 bases. The CDR3 is 15 amino acids. Per germline, CDR1 SGHDN and CDR2 FVKESK. The CDR3 sequence: CASSQVTGGAETQYF. The CDR3 nucleotides are TGTGCCAGCAGCCAAGTTACAGGGGGCGCAGAGACCCAGTACTTC.

The chain's CDR3 is CASSPRGGFQETQYF. Written as DNA, the CDR3 is TGTGCCAGCAGCCCGCGTGGAGGTTTCCAAGAGACCCAGTACTTC. The chain links TRBV11-1 to TRBJ2-5, with D perhaps matching TRBD2 (5 bases). This CDR3 has 15 amino acids. V was trimmed by 5 bases and J by 1 base, leaving 14 bases between them. Per germline, CDR1 SGHAT and CDR2 FQDESV (reference sequence).

The chain recombines TRBV6-5 with TRBJ1-1, with D possibly matching TRBD1 (5 bases). Germline values: CDR1 MNHEY, CDR2 SVGAGI. Trimming left V 7 bases short and J 10 bases short, with 13 bases between. The CDR3 is 11 amino acids. Here the CDR3 reads CASTLGTVAFF. DNA of the CDR3: TGTGCCAGCACTCTCGGGACGGTAGCTTTCTTT.

This clone was detected only once. Compared with germline, one end of the junction differs, possibly owing to a read error. The chain uses TRBV11-2 and TRBJ1-4, with D possibly being TRBD1 (5 bases). Germline V gene lookup returns CDR1 SGHAT and CDR2 FQNNGV. The CDR3 runs to 12 residues. The CDR3 DNA follows: TGTGCCAGCAGCCTAGACAGTGAAAAACTGTTTTTT. Translating it yields CASSLDSEKLFF.

V is TRBV5-4 and J is TRBJ1-2, with 9 bases that match TRBD1. The CDR3 runs 13 residues. V lost 5 bases to trimming and J lost 7 bases; unmatched junction nucleotides: 6. The germline V gene encodes CDR1 SGHNT and CDR2 YYREEE (reference sequence). CDR3 DNA sequence: TGTGCCAGCAGGATACAGGGGGCGGGTGGCTACACCTTC. Translating it yields CASRIQGAGGYTF.